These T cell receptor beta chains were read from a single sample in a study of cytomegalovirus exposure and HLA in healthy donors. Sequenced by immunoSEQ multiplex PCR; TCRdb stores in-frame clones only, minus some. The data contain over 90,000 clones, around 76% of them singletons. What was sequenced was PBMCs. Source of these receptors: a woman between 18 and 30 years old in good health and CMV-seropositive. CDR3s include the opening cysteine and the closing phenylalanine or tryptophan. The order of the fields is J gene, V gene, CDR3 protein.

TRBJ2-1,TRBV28,CASRGLAGRSSYNEQFF
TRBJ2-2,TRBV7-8,CASSLRQGTNTGELFF
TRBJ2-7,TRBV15,CATSRPQGAEEQYF
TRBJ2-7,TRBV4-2,CASSQDWRGAAYEQYF
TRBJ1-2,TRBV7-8,CASNKGRNRGYNYGYTF
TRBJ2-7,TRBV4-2,CASSPPGDEQYF
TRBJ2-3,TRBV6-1,CASSDLRIQGGTDTQYF
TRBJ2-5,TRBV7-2,CASAVGAMEETQYF
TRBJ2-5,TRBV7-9,CASSRDSEETQYF
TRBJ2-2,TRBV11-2,CASHSGGYTGELFF
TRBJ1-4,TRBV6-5,CASSRQGAQSEKLFF
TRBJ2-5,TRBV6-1,CASSEVRSGSETQYF
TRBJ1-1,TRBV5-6,CASSFGVGTEAFF
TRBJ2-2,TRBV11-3,CASSPRRGIAGGLHGELFF
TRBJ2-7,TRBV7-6,CASSVPSGGAGSDEQYF
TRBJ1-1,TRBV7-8,CASSPVWGDGEAFF
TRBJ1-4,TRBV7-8,CASSSRESNEKLFF
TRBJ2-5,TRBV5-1,CASRHRGLDPETQYF
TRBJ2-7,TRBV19,CASSLGTGDSSYEQYF
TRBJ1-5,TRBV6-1,CASGLEVAQPQHF
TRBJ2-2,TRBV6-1,CASSELPGTGELFF
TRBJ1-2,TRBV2,CASSEVPGIEGYTF
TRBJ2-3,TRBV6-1,CASSDRGYSTDTQYF
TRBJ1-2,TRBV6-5,CASTGSSYGYTF